The sequence of this T cell receptor (beta chain) was determined in a study of OX40 agonist ivuxolimab in advanced cancers. Study-level background: An anti-OX40 (CD134) antibody with agonistic activity, ivuxolimab, was administered to patients. Partial responses were achieved by three patients: one hepatocellular carcinoma, two cutaneous melanoma.

This CDR3 has 14 amino acids. V gave up 5 bases and J gave up 5 bases; unmatched junction bases: 5. The germline CDR1 and CDR2 sequences are SNHLY and FYNNEI. This clone has only a few counts. Only in-frame clones appear in the TCRdb table, and some are missing; sequencing was by immunoSEQ multiplex PCR. There are approximately 52,000 clones in the sample; about four fifths occur only once, and approximately 2% lies in the top ten. Systemic immunosuppression or autoimmune disease history was grounds to exclude patients. The clonotype was recovered from an adult with an advanced solid tumor such as melanoma, head and neck, liver or kidney cancer. The sequences come from CD4+ or CD8+ T cells sorted from blood, collected in a trial of the OX40 agonist ivuxolimab. The rearrangement joins TRBV2 to TRBJ2-2, with 7 nucleotides matching TRBD1. CDR3: CASSLRQGTGELFF. The CDR3 DNA reads TGTGCCAGCAGTTTACGACAGGGAACCGGGGAGCTGTTTTTT. Based on the CDR3 plus reference TRBV2 and TRBJ2-2, the full variable domain is EPEVTQTPSHQVTQMGQEVILRCVPISNHLYFYWYRQILGQKVEFLVSFYNNEISEKSEIFDDQFSVERPDGSNFTLKIRSTKLEDSAMYFCASSLRQGTGELFFGEGSRLTVL.